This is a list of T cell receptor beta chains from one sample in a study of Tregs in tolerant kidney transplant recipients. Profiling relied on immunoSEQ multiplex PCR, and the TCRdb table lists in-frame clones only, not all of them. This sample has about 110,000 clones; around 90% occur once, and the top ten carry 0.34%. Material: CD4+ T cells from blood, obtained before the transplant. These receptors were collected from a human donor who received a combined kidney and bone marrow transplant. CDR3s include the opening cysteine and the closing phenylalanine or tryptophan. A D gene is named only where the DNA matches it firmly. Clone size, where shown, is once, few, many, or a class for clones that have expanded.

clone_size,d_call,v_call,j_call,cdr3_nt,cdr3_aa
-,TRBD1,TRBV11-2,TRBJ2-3,TGTGCCAGCAGCTCCGACAGGGGGCGCTTCACAGATACGCAGTATTTT,CASSSDRGRFTDTQYF
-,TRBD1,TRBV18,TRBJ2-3,TGTGCCAGCGTGGAGGGACAGGGCACAGATACGCAGTATTTT,CASVEGQGTDTQYF
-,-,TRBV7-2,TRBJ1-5,TGTGCCAGCAGTTACAGCGGGGCTCAGCCCCAGCATTTT,CASSYSGAQPQHF
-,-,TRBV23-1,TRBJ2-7,TGCGCCAGCACTAACAGGAACTACGAGCAGTACTTC,CASTNRNYEQYF
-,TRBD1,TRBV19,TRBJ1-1,TGTGCCAGTAGTAAAGCGACAGGGGCACGGGGGAACACTGAAGCTTTCTTT,CASSKATGARGNTEAFF
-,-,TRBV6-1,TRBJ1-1,TGTGCCACAGGAAAGAACACTGAAGCTTTCTTT,CATGKNTEAFF
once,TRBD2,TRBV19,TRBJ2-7,TGTGCCAGTAGTATATACCCGGGACTAGCGAGCGAGCAGTACTTC,CASSIYPGLASEQYF
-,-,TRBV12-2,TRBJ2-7,TGTGCAAGTCGCTTAGGAGACAGGGGCCCCTACGAGCAGTACTTC,CASRLGDRGPYEQYF
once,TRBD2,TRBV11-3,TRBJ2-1,TGTGCCAGCAGCCCCGAGCGGGAGCGGAATGAGCAGTTCTTC,CASSPERERNEQFF
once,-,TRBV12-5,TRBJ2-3,TGTGCTAGTTGTTTGCCTCTAGGAGGTACGCAGTATTTT,CASCLPLGGTQYF
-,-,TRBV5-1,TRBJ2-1,TGCGCCAGCAACCCGAGCTCCTACAATGAGCAGTTCTTC,CASNPSSYNEQFF
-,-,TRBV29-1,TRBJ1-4,TGCAGCGTTGAAGTTTACAGTGCAACTAATGAAAAACTGTTTTTT,CSVEVYSATNEKLFF
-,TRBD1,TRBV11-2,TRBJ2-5,TGTGCCAGCAGCTTAGTTAGGACAGGGACAGTTGGGACCCAGTACTTC,CASSLVRTGTVGTQYF
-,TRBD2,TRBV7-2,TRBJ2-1,TGTGCCAGCAGCTTAGCTAGCGGGAGAGGCTACAATGAGCAGTTCTTC,CASSLASGRGYNEQFF
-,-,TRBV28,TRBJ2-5,TGTGCCAGCAGTTTCGGGCAGCGGAAGGCCTCGAGAGAGACCCAGTACTTC,CASSFGQRKASRETQYF
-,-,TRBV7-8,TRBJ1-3,TGTGCCAGCAGCTTACAGGGGTACGGAAACACCATATATTTT,CASSLQGYGNTIYF
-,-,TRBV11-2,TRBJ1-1,TGTGCCAGCAGCTTAGAATGGGGCGCTGAAGCTTTCTTT,CASSLEWGAEAFF
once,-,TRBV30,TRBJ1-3,TGTGCCTGGACAAGGGGACACAGCTCTGGAAACACCATATATTTT,CAWTRGHSSGNTIYF
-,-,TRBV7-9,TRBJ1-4,TGTGCCAGCAGCTTCCTCGAGACAGGTGAAAAACTGTTTTTT,CASSFLETGEKLFF
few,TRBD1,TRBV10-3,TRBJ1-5,TGTGCCATCAGTGTTGTCAGGGGGCTAGATGGGCCCCAGCATTTT,CAISVVRGLDGPQHF
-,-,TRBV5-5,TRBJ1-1,TGTGCCAGCAGCCCGACTGTCACTGAAGCTTTCTTT,CASSPTVTEAFF
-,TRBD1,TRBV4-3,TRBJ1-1,TGCGCCAGCAGCCGACAGGGAGATGAAGCTTTCTTT,CASSRQGDEAFF
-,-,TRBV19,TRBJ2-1,TGTGCCAGTATTGGTACTAGCAACTACAATGAGCAGTTCTTC,CASIGTSNYNEQFF
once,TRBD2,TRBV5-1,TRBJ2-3,TGCGCCAGCAGCTTGGGGGGACTAGTCACAGATACGCAGTATTTT,CASSLGGLVTDTQYF
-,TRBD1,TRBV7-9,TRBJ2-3,TGTGCCACCACCCCCGGGGGACAGGGGGCGGATACGCAGTATTTT,CATTPGGQGADTQYF
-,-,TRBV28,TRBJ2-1,TGTGCCAGCAGTGCGAGGGCGGGCAATGAGCAGTTCTTC,CASSARAGNEQFF
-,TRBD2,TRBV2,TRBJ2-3,TGTGCCACCACAGGACTAGCGGGATGGACAGATACGCAGTATTTT,CATTGLAGWTDTQYF
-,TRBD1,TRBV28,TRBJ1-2,TGTGCCAGCAGTTCCCCCGGGACAGGAAACTATGGCTACACCTTC,CASSSPGTGNYGYTF
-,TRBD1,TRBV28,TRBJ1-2,TGTGCCAGCAGATTCCGGGACAGGGGGTTGGGTGGCTACACCTTC,CASRFRDRGLGGYTF
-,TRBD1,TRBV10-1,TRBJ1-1,TGCGCCAGCAGTCTTGACAGGGACACTGAAGCTTTCTTT,CASSLDRDTEAFF
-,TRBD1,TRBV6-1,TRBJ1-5,TGTGCCAGCAGTCGGGACAGGAATAGCAATCAGCCCCAGCATTTT,CASSRDRNSNQPQHF
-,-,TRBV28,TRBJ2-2,TGTGCCAGCAGAGTCCGCATTTTTAGTAAGGGGACCGGGGAGCTGTTTTTT,CASRVRIFSKGTGELFF
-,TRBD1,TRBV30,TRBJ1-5,TGTGCCTGGAGTGGGGTTAAGTTTGGACAGGGGAAGCCCCAGCATTTT,CAWSGVKFGQGKPQHF
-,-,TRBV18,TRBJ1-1,TGTGCCAGCTCACCGGGGGGTGACCGTGAAGCTTTCTTT,CASSPGGDREAFF
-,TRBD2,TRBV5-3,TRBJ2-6,TGTGCCAGAAGCCCGTTGCTGGGGGGGACCGGGGCCAACGTCCTGACTTTC,CARSPLLGGTGANVLTF
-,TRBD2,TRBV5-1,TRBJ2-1,TGCGCCAGCAGCTTGCCCGGACTAGCGGGAGCATCCTACAATGAGCAGTTCTTC,CASSLPGLAGASYNEQFF
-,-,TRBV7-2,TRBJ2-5,TGTGCCAGCAGCTTAGCGGGGACTGGGGCCGGCGAGACCCAGTACTTC,CASSLAGTGAGETQYF
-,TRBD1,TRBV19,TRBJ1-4,TGTGCCAGTAGTATTCAGGGGGCTAATGAAAAACTGTTTTTT,CASSIQGANEKLFF
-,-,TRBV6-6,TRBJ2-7,TGTGCCAGCAGTTACTCGCCCCGCGGCGGGACCTACGAGCAGTACTTC,CASSYSPRGGTYEQYF
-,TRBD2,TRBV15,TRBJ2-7,TGTGCCACCAGCAGAGCGGGCCCACTAGCGCGGGAGCCCCAGTACTTC,CATSRAGPLAREPQYF
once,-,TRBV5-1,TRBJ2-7,TGCGCCAGCAGCTTTAAAGGGCAGGGGTGGGAGCAGTACTTC,CASSFKGQGWEQYF
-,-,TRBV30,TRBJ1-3,TGTGCCTGGAGTGTATTGGGGGGCTCTGGAAACACCATATATTTT,CAWSVLGGSGNTIYF
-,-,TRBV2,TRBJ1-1,TGTGCCAGCAGAGAACAGGGAGGCGCTGAAGCTTTCTTT,CASREQGGAEAFF
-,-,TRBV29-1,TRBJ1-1,TGCAGCGTTGGGCCCCGGCTCAGGGCGAACACTGAAGCTTTCTTT,CSVGPRLRANTEAFF
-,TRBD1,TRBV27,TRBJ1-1,TGTGCCAGCAGTTTCCTCCAGGGGGCGCGGACTGAAGCTTTCTTT,CASSFLQGARTEAFF
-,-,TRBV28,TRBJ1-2,TGTGCCAGCACCGGGGGAGGGTCCCCCAACTATGGCTACACCTTC,CASTGGGSPNYGYTF
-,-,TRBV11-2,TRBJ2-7,TGTGCCAGCAGCTTAACCGGGGTGGATCAGTACTTC,CASSLTGVDQYF
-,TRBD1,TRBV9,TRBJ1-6,TGTGCCAGCAGCGTAGCCGCGGGACAGAATAATTCACCCCTCCACTTT,CASSVAAGQNNSPLHF
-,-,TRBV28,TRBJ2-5,TGTGCCAGCAGTTTTCAGAAAGAGACCCAGTACTTC,CASSFQKETQYF
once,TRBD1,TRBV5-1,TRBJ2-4,TGCGCCAGCAGCTTGGCCAGGACCGACCAGGGGGTAAAAAACATTCAGTACTTC,CASSLARTDQGVKNIQYF
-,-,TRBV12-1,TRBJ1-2,TGTGCCAGCAGCTTTGAGCAGGGATGGAAAGGCTACACCTTC,CASSFEQGWKGYTF
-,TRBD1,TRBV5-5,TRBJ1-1,TGTGCCAGCAGCCCAATCCGGACAGGGACTGAAGCTTTCTTT,CASSPIRTGTEAFF
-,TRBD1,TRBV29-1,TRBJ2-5,TGCAGCGTTTTCGGGAACAGGGGATTCCAAGAGACCCAGTACTTC,CSVFGNRGFQETQYF
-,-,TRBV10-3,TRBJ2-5,TGTGCCATCAAAGGAGGGGAGACCCAGTACTTC,CAIKGGETQYF
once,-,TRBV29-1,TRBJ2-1,TGCAGTATTCCTAGGTTGGCGGCCAATGAGCAGTTCTTC,CSIPRLAANEQFF
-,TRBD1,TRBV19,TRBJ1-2,TGTGCCAGTAGTTTGGGACAGGGGTCCTATGGCTACACCTTC,CASSLGQGSYGYTF
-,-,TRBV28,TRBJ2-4,TGTGCCAGCAGTACGCGACAGCTAGCCAAAAACATTCAGTACTTC,CASSTRQLAKNIQYF
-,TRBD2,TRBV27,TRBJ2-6,TGTGCCAGCAGTTTACCCCCGTGGGGGTCCCGACTAGCGGGGGACTCTGGGGCCAACGTCCTGACTTTC,CASSLPPWGSRLAGDSGANVLTF
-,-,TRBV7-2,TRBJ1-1,TGTGCCAGCAGCCCTAACGCCGGGGGCACTGAAGCTTTCTTT,CASSPNAGGTEAFF
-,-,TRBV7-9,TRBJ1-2,TGTGCCAGCAGCTTAATCGAGTATGGCTACACCTTC,CASSLIEYGYTF